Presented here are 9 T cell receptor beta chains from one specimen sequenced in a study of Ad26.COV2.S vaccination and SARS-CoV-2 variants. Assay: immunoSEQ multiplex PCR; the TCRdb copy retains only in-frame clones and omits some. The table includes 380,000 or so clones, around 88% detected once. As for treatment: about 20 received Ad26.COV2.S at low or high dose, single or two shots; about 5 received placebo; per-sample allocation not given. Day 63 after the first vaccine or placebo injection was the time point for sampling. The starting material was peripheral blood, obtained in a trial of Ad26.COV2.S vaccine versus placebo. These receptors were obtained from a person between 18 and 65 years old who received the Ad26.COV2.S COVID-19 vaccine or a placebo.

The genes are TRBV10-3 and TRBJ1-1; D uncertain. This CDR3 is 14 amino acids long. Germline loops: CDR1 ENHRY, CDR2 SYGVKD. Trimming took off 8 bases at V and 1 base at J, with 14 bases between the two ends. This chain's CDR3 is CAIAGLGGNTEAFF. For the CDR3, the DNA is TGTGCCATCGCAGGACTTGGTGGGAACACTGAAGCTTTCTTT.

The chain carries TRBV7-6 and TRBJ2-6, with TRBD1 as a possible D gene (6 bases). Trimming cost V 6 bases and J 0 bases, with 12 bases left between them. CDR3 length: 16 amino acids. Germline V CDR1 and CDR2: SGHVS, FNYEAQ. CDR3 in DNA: TGTGCCAGCAGATTTGAAGGGGGCTCTGGGGCCAACGTCCTGACTTTC. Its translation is CASRFEGGSGANVLTF.

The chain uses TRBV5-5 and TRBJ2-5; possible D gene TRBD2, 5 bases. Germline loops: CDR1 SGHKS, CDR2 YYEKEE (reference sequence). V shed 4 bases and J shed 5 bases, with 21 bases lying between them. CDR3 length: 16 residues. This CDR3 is CASSTPPRGPGETQYF. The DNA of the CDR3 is TGTGCCAGCAGCACTCCACCACGGGGTCCGGGGGAGACCCAGTACTTC.

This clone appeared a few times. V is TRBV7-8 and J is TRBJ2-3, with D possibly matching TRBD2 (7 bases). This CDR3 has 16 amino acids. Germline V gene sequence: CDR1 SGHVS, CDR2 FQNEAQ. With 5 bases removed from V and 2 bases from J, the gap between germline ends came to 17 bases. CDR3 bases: TGTGCCAGCAGCGGTGGGGGGCGGGAGAACACAGATACGCAGTATTTT. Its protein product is CASSGGGRENTDTQYF.

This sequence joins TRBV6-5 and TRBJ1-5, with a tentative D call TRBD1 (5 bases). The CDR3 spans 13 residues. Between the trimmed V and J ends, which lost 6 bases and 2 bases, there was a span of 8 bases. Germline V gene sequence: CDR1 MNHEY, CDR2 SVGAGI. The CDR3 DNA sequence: TGTGCCAGCAGACAGGATGGCAATCAGCCCCAGCATTTT. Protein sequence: CASRQDGNQPQHF.

CDR3 amino acids: CASSPGRRNSSYNEQFF. CDR3 in DNA: TGTGCCAGCTCACCGGGACGGCGGAACAGCTCCTACAATGAGCAGTTCTTC. The chain employs TRBV18 and TRBJ2-1; the D call may be TRBD1 or TRBD2 (5 bases each). Deletions cut 3 bases from V and 0 bases from J, with 15 bases between. The CDR3 has 17 amino acids. CDR1 is KGHSH and CDR2 is LQKENI in the germline V gene.

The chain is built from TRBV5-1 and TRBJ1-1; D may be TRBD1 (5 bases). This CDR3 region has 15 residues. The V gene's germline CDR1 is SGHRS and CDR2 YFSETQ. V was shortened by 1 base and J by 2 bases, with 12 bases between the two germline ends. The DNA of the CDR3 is TGCGCCAGCAGCTTGAGCGGACACTCTAACACTGAAGCTTTCTTT. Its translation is CASSLSGHSNTEAFF.

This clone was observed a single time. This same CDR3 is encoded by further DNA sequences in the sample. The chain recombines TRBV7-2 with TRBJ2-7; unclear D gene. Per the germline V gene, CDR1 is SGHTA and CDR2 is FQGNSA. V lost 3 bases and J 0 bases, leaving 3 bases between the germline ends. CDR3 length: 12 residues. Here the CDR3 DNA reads TGTGCCAGCAGCTTCAGCTCCTACGAGCAGTACTTC. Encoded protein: CASSFSSYEQYF.

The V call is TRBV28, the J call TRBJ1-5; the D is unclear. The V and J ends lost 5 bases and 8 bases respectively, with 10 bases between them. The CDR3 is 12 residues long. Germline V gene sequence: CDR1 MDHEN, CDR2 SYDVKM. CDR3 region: CASSKVTEPQHF. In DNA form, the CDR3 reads TGTGCCAGCAGTAAGGTTACAGAGCCCCAGCATTTT.